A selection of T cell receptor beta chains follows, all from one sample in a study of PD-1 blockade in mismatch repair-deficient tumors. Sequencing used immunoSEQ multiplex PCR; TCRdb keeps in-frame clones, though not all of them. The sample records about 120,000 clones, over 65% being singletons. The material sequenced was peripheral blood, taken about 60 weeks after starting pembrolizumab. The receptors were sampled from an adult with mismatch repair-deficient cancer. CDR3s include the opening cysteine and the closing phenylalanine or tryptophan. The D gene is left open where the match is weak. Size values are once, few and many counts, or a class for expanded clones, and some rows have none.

TGTGCCTGGACCCCCCCGGGACAGGGGCGGTATGGCTACACCTTC,CAWTPPGQGRYGYTF,TRBJ1-2,TRBV30,-,TRBD1
TGTGCCAGCAGCGTAGCATGGCAGGTCTCTGGAAACACCATATATTTT,CASSVAWQVSGNTIYF,TRBJ1-3,TRBV9,-,-
TGTGCCAGCAGTGAATCCGTCAGCTACACTGAAGCTTTCTTT,CASSESVSYTEAFF,TRBJ1-1,TRBV6-1,-,-
TGTGCCAGTAGTTTAGTCCGACTAGCGGGTTCGGCCGGGGAGCTGTTTTTT,CASSLVRLAGSAGELFF,TRBJ2-2,TRBV19,-,TRBD2
TGTGCCAGCAGCTTTTTTACCTATGGCTACACCTTC,CASSFFTYGYTF,TRBJ1-2,TRBV7-8,-,-
TGTGCCATCAGTGAGCGAGACAGGGCTGGGGCCAACGTCCTGACTTTC,CAISERDRAGANVLTF,TRBJ2-6,TRBV10-3,-,TRBD1
TGCGCCAGCAGCCAAGTAGCGGGTTCCTACGAGCAGTACTTC,CASSQVAGSYEQYF,TRBJ2-7,TRBV4-1,-,TRBD2
TGCGCCAGCAGCTTGGATTCGGGGGGCTCTAAAAAAAAGACCCAGTACTTC,CASSLDSGGSKKKTQYF,TRBJ2-5,TRBV5-1,-,-
TGTGCCAGCAGCCCGACAGGGTGGGGAACAGGGGATACGCAGTATTTT,CASSPTGWGTGDTQYF,TRBJ2-3,TRBV7-9,-,TRBD1
TGTGCCAGCAGTTTACTGCAGGGTAGAGCTTTCTTT,CASSLLQGRAFF,TRBJ1-1,TRBV28,-,-
TGCAGCGTTGAAGATCTCAACAATGAGCAGTTCTTC,CSVEDLNNEQFF,TRBJ2-1,TRBV29-1,once,-
TGCGCCAGCAGCTTGGGAACGCGGAGCACAGATACGCAGTATTTT,CASSLGTRSTDTQYF,TRBJ2-3,TRBV5-1,-,-
TGTGCCAGCAGCACTTGGGACCCGGGTGAAAAACTGTTTTTT,CASSTWDPGEKLFF,TRBJ1-4,TRBV5-4,-,-
TGTGCCAGCAGCTCTAGGACAGGGGGCTATGAAAAACTGTTTTTT,CASSSRTGGYEKLFF,TRBJ1-4,TRBV7-2,-,TRBD1
TGCAGCGTGTCGACAGGGGCCAAAAACATTCAGTACTTC,CSVSTGAKNIQYF,TRBJ2-4,TRBV29-1,once,TRBD1
TGCGCCAGCAGCTCGGGACTAGCAGTTTCAGATACGCAGTATTTT,CASSSGLAVSDTQYF,TRBJ2-3,TRBV5-1,-,TRBD2
TGTGCCAGCAGCCCCGGACAGTCAACTAATGAAAAACTGTTTTTT,CASSPGQSTNEKLFF,TRBJ1-4,TRBV7-9,-,-
TGTGCCAGCAGCTTAGCAAAGCTATCTAATGAGCAGTTCTTC,CASSLAKLSNEQFF,TRBJ2-1,TRBV7-8,-,-
TGTGCCAGCTCACCACGGGCAGGGGGCGCCGAGAACACTGAAGCTTTCTTT,CASSPRAGGAENTEAFF,TRBJ1-1,TRBV18,once,TRBD1
TGCGCCAGCAGCTATAGCGGGACGGGCTCGAGCGAGCAGTACTTC,CASSYSGTGSSEQYF,TRBJ2-7,TRBV4-1,few,TRBD2
TGTGCCAGCAGCTTGGGGGCAGGGATTACCGGGGAGCTGTTTTTT,CASSLGAGITGELFF,TRBJ2-2,TRBV7-3,medium-sized,-
TGCGCCAGCAGCTTGGGCGCGGTCCAGACTCGGACAGATACGCAGTATTTT,CASSLGAVQTRTDTQYF,TRBJ2-3,TRBV5-1,-,-
TGCGCCAGCAGCCAAGGGTCTAGCGGGTACCAAGAGACCCAGTACTTC,CASSQGSSGYQETQYF,TRBJ2-5,TRBV4-1,-,TRBD2
TGCGCCAGCAGTGAGTCGCGGGGGCCTCAAGAGACCCAGTACTTC,CASSESRGPQETQYF,TRBJ2-5,TRBV10-2,-,-